This T cell receptor (beta chain) originates from a study of a mutant IDH1 vaccine in newly diagnosed glioma. Study-level information: Vaccines were first given 4-6 weeks after radiotherapy alone, or with temozolomide cycles. Patients were pretreated with radiotherapy, temozolomide, or both, mostly both. The treated group averaged approximately 42 years old and was around 62% male, roughly 38% female.

The time point was: week 35, safety follow-up. The study gave 300 ug of mutant IDH1 20-mer peptide per vaccine dose, with topical imiquimod. Comment on this clone: Its antigen remains unknown.

V was shortened by 2 bases and J by 5 bases, with 11 bases between the two germline ends. CDR1 and CDR2 from the germline V gene are SGHVS and FNYEAQ. The CDR3 has 14 amino acids. Generated by immunoSEQ multiplex PCR, the TCRdb table keeps only in-frame clones and is missing some. The table shows 40,000 to 60,000 clones, with around 85% occurring only once. Here the sequenced sample was PBMCs, taken from a glioma patient whose treatment included an IDH1 peptide vaccine. This receptor was taken from a man in his forties with glioma. The genes are TRBV7-6 and TRBJ2-3; D gene ambiguous. The CDR3 DNA reads as TGTGCCAGCAGCTTAAGTTCATACCGAGATACGCAGTATTTT. The encoded protein is CASSLSSYRDTQYF.